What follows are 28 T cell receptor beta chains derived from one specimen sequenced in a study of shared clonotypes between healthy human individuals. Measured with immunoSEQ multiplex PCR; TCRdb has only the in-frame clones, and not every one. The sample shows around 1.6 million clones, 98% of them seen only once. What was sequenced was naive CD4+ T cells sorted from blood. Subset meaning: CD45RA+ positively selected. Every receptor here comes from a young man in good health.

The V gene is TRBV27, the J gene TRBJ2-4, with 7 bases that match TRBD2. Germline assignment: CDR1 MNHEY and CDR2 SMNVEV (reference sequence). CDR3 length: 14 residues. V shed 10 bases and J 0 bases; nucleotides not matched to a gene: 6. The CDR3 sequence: CATGSGVAKNIQYF. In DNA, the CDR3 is TGTGCCACCGGAAGCGGGGTAGCCAAAAACATTCAGTACTTC.

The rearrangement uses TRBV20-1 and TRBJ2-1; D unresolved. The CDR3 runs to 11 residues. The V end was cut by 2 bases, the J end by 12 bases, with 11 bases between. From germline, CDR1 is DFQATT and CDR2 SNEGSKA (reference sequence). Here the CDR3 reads CSARPIRGQFF. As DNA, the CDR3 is TGCAGTGCTAGACCTATACGCGGGCAGTTCTTC.

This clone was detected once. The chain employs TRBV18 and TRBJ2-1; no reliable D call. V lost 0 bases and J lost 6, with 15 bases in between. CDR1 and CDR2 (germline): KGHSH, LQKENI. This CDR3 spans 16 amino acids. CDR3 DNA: TGTGCCAGCTCACCACCGTCGAGCCACCCAGTCAATGAGCAGTTCTTC. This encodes CASSPPSSHPVNEQFF.

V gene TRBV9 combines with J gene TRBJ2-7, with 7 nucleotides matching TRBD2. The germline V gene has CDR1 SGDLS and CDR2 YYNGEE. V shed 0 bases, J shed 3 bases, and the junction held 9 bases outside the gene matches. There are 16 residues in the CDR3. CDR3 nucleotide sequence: TGTGCCAGCAGCGTAGGTGCCGAGCGGGGATTCTACGAGCAGTACTTC. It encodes CASSVGAERGFYEQYF.

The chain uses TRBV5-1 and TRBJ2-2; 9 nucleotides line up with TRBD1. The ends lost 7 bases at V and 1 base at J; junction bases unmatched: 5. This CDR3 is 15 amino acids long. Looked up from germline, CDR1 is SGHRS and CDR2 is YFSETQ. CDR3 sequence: CASGTGQGNTGELFF. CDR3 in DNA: TGCGCCAGCGGGACGGGACAGGGGAACACCGGGGAGCTGTTTTTT.

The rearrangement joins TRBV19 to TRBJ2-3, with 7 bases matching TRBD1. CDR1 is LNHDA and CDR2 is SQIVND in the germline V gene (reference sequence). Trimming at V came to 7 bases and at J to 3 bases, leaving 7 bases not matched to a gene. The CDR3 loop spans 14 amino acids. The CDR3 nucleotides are TGTGCCAGTATGCACAGGGGTGGGACAGATACGCAGTATTTT. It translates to CASMHRGGTDTQYF.

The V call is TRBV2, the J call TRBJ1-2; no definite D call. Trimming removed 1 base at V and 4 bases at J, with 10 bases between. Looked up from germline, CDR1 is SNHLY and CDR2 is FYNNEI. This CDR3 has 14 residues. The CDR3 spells CASSEDGRPYGYTF. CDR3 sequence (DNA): TGTGCCAGCAGTGAAGATGGGCGGCCCTATGGCTACACCTTC. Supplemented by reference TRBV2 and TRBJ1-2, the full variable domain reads EPEVTQTPSHQVTQMGQEVILRCVPISNHLYFYWYRQILGQKVEFLVSFYNNEISEKSEIFDDQFSVERPDGSNFTLKIRSTKLEDSAMYFCASSEDGRPYGYTFGSGTRLTVV.

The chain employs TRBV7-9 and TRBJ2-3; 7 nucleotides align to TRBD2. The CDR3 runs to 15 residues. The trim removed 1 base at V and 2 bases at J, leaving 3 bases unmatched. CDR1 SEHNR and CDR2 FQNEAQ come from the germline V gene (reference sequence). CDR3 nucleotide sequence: TGTGCCAGCAGCTTAGAACTAGCGTTCACAGATACGCAGTATTTT. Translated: CASSLELAFTDTQYF.

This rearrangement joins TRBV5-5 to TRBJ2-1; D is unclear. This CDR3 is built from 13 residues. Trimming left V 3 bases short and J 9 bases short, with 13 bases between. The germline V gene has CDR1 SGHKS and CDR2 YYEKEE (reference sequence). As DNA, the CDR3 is TGTGCCAGCAGCTCGCGGTTCGAGTCTGAGCAGTTCTTC. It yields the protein CASSSRFESEQFF.

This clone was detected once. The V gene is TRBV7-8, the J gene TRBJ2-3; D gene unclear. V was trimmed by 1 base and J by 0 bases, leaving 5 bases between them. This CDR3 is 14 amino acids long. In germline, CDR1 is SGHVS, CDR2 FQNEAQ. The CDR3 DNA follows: TGTGCCAGCAGCTTAGTGTTTAGCACAGATACGCAGTATTTT. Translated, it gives CASSLVFSTDTQYF.

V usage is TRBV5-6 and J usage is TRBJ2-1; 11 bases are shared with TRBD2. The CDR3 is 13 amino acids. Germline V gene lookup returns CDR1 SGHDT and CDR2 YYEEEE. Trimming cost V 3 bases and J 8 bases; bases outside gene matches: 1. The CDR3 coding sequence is TGTGCCAGCAGCTGGACTAGCGGGTATGAGCAGTTCTTC. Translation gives CASSWTSGYEQFF.

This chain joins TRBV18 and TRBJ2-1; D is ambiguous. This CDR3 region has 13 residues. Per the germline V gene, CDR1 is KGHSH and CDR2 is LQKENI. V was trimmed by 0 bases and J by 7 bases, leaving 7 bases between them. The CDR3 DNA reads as TGTGCCAGCTCACCACCTATAAAGAATGAGCAGTTCTTC. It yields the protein CASSPPIKNEQFF.

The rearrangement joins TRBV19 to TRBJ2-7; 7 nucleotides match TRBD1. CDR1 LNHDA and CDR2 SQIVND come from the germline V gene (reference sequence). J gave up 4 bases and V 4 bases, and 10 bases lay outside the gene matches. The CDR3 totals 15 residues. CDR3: CASSKYRGEGYEQYF. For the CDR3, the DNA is TGTGCCAGTAGTAAATACAGGGGAGAGGGGTACGAGCAGTACTTC.

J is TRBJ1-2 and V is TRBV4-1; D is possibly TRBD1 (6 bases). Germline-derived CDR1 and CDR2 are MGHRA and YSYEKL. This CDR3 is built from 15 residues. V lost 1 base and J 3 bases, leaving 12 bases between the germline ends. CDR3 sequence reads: CASSQVRGMDYGYTF. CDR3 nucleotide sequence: TGCGCCAGCAGCCAAGTAAGGGGGATGGACTATGGCTACACCTTC.

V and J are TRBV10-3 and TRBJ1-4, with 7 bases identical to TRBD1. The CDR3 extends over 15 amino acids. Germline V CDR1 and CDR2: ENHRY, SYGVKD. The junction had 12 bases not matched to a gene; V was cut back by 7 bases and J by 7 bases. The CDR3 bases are TGTGCCATCAAGGGTGACAGGGTGGGACTTGAAAAACTGTTTTTT. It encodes CAIKGDRVGLEKLFF.

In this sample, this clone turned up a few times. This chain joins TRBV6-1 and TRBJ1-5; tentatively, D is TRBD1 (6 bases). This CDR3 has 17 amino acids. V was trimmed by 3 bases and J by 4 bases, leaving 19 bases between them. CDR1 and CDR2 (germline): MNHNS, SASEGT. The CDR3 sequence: CASSDPPGAGGNQPQHF. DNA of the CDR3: TGTGCCAGCAGTGACCCCCCAGGGGCAGGAGGGAATCAGCCCCAGCATTTT.

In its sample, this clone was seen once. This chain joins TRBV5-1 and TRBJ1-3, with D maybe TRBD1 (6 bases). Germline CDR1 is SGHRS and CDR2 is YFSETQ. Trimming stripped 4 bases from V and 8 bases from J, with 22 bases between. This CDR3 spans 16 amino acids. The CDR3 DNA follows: TGCGCCAGCAGCCCTAGTCCTGACAGGATCGGAGACACCATATATTTT. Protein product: CASSPSPDRIGDTIYF.

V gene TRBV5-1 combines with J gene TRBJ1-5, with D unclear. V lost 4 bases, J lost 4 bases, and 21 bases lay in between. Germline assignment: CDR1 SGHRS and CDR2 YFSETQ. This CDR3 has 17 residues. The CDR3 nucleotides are TGCGCCAGCAGCCCCGGAGTGGGGAGCCCTACAAATCAGCCCCAGCATTTT. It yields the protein CASSPGVGSPTNQPQHF.

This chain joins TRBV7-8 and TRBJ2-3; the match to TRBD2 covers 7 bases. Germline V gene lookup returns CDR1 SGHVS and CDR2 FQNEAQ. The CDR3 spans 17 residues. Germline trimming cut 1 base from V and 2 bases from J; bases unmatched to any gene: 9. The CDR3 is CASSLGSLAVHTDTQYF. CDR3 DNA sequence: TGTGCCAGCAGCTTAGGGTCCCTAGCGGTGCACACAGATACGCAGTATTTT. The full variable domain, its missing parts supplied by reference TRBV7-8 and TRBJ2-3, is GAGVSQSPRYKVAKRGQDVALRCDPISGHVSLFWYQQALGQGPEFLTYFQNEAQLDKSGLPSDRFFAERPEGSVSTLKIQRTQQEDSAVYLCASSLGSLAVHTDTQYFGPGTRLTVL.

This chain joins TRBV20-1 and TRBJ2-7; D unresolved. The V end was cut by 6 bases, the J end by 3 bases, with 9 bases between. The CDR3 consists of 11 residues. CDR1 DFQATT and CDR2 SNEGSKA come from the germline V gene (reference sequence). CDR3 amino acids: CSARPYYEQYF. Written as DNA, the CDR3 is TGCAGTGCCCGACCTTACTACGAGCAGTACTTC.

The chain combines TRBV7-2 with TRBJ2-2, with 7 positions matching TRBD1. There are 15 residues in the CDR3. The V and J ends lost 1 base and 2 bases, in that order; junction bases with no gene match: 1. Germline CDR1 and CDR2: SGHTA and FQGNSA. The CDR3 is CASSLEGANTGELFF. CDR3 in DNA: TGTGCCAGCAGCTTAGAGGGGGCCAACACCGGGGAGCTGTTTTTT.

CDR3 residues: CASSSTQTGLAYEQYF. The CDR3 coding sequence is TGTGCCAGCAGCTCAACACAGACCGGACTAGCCTACGAGCAGTACTTC. The chain links TRBV6-6 to TRBJ2-7; 7 bases are a match to TRBD2. Germline V gene data show CDR1 as MNHNY and CDR2 as SVGAGI (reference sequence). The CDR3 is 16 residues long. With V trimmed by 6 bases and J by 2 bases, 13 bases remained unmatched.

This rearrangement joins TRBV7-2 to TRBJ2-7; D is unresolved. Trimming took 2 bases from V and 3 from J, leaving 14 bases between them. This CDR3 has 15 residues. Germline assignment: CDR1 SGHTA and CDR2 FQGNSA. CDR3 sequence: CASSLQGNTHYEQYF. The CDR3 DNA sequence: TGTGCCAGCAGCTTACAAGGGAATACGCACTACGAGCAGTACTTC. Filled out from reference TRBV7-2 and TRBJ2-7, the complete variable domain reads GAGVSQSPSNKVTEKGKDVELRCDPISGHTALYWYRQSLGQGLEFLIYFQGNSAPDKSGLPSDRFSAERTGGSVSTLTIQRTQQEDSAVYLCASSLQGNTHYEQYFGPGTRLTVT.

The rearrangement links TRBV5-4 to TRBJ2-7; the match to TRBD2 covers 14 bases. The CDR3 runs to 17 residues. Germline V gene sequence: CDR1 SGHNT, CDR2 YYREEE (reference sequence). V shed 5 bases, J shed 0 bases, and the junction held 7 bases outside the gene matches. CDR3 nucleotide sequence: TGTGCCAGCAGACCTGGACTAGCGGGAGGTATCTCCTACGAGCAGTACTTC. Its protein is CASRPGLAGGISYEQYF.

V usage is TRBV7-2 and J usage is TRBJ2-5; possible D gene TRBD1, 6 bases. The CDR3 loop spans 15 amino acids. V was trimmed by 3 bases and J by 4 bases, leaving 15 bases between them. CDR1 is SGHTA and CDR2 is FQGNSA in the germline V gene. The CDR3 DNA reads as TGTGCCAGCAGCTTTCCGCCGGGACACCTAGAGACCCAGTACTTC. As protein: CASSFPPGHLETQYF.

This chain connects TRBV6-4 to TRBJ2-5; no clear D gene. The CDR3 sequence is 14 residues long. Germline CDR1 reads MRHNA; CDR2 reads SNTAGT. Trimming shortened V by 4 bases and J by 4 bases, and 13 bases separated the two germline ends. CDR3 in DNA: TGTGCCAGCAGTGCAAGAGTATTCTCAGAGACCCAGTACTTC. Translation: CASSARVFSETQYF.

The CDR3 nucleotides are TGCGCCACTGAGGACGTGGGCTACACCTTC. Its protein product is CATEDVGYTF. The chain is built from TRBV10-1 and TRBJ1-2, with D unresolved. Trimming stripped 10 bases from V and 8 bases from J, with 11 bases between. Germline-derived CDR1 and CDR2 are WNHNN and SYGVQD (reference sequence). This CDR3 has 10 residues.

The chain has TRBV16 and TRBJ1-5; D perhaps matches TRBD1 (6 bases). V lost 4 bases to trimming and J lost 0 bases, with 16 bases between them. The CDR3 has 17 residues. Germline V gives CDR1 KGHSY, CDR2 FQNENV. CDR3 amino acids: CASSRHREEYSNQPQHF. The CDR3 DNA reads TGTGCCAGCAGCCGCCACAGGGAGGAGTATAGCAATCAGCCCCAGCATTTT. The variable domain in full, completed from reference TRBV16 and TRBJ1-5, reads GEEVAQTPKHLVRGEGQKAKLYCAPIKGHSYVFWYQQVLKNEFKFLISFQNENVFDETGMPKERFSAKCLPNSPCSLEIQATKLEDSAVYFCASSRHREEYSNQPQHFGDGTRLSIL.